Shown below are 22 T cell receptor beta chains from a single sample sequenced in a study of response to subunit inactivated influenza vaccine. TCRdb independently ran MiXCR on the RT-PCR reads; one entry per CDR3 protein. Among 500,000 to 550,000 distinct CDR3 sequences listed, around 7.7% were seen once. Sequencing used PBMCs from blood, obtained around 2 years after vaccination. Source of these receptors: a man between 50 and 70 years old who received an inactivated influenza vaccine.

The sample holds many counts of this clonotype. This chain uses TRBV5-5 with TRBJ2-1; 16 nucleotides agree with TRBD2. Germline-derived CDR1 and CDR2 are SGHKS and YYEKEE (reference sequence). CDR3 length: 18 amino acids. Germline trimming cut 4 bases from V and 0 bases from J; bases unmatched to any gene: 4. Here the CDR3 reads CASSRGTSGRDSYNEQFF. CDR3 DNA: TGTGCCAGCAGCAGGGGGACTAGCGGGAGGGACTCCTACAATGAGCAGTTCTTC.

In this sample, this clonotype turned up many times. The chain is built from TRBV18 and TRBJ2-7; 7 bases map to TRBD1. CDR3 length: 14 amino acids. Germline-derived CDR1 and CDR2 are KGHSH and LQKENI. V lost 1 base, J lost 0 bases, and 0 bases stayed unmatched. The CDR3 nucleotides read TGTGCCAGCTCACCACAGGGGGCCTCCTACGAGCAGTACTTC. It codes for CASSPQGASYEQYF.

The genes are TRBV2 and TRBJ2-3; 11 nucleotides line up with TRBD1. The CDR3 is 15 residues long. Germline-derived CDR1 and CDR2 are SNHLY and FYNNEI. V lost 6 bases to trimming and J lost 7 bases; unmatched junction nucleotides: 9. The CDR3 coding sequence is TGTGCCAGCAGGAACCCGGGACAGGGGGGGAATACGCAGTATTTT. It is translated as CASRNPGQGGNTQYF.

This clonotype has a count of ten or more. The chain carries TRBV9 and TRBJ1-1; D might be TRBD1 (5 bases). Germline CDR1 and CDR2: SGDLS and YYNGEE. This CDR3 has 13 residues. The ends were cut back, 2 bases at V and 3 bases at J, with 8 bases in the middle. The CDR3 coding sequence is TGTGCCAGCAGCGTGGACATCTACACTGAAGCTTTCTTT. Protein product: CASSVDIYTEAFF.

The CDR3 coding sequence is TGTGCCAGCAGCCAAATATCAGAACAGGGAGGAGCCACGGATACGCAGTATTTT. This sequence encodes CASSQISEQGGATDTQYF. This chain connects TRBV3-1 to TRBJ2-3, with D perhaps being TRBD1 or TRBD2 (6 bases each). Trimming shortened V by 2 bases and J by 6 bases, and 24 bases separated the two germline ends. The CDR3 is 18 residues long. Germline V gene sequence: CDR1 LGHDT, CDR2 YNNKEL (reference sequence).

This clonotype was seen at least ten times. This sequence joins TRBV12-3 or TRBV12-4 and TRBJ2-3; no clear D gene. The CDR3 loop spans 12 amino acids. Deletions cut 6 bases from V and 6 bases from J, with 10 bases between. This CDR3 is CASSTLADTQYF. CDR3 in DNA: TGTGCCAGCAGCACCCTTGCGGATACGCAGTATTTT.

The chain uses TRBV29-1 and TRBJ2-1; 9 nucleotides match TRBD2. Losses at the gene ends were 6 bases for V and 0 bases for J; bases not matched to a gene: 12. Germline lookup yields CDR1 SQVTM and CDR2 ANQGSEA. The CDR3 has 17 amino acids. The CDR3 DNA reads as TGCAGCGTCCCTTCCACTAGCGGGCTTTCCTCCTACAATGAGCAGTTCTTC. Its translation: CSVPSTSGLSSYNEQFF.

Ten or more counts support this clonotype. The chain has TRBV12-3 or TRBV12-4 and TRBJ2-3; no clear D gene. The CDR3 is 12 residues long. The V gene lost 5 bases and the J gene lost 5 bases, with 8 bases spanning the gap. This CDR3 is CASSIIRDTQYF. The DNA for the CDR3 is TGTGCCAGCAGTATCATACGAGATACGCAGTATTTT.

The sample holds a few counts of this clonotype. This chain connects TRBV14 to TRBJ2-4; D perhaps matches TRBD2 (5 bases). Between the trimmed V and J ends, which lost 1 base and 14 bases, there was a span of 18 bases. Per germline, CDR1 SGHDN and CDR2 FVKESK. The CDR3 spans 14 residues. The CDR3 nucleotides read TGTGCCAGCAGCCAAGGGGCTAGCTCCTCCTTGAAGTACTTC. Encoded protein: CASSQGASSSLKYF.

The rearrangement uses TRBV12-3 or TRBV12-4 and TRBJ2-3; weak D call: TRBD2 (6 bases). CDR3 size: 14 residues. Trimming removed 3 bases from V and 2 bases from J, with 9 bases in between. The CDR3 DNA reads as TGTGCCAGCAGTTTGGTGGGACTCACAGATACGCAGTATTTT. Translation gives CASSLVGLTDTQYF.

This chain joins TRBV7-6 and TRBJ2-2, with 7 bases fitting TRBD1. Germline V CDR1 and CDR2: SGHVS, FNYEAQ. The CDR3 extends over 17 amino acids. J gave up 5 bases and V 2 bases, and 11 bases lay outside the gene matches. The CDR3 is CASSLTRDSPITGELFF. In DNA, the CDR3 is TGTGCCAGCAGCTTAACCAGGGACAGCCCAATAACCGGGGAGCTGTTTTTT.

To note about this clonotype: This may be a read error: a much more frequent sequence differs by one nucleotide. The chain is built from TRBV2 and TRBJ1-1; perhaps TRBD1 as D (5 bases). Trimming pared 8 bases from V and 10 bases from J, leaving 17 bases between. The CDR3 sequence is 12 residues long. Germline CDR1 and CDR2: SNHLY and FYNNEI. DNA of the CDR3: TGTGCCAGCTTGGGGGTGGGGGTAGTAGCTTTCTTT. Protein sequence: CASLGVGVVAFF. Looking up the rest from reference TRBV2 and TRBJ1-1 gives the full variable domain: EPEVTQTPSHQVTQMGQEVILRCVPISNHLYFYWYRQILGQKVEFLVSFYNNEISEKSEIFDDQFSVERPDGSNFTLKIRSTKLEDSAMYFCASLGVGVVAFFGQGTRLTVV.

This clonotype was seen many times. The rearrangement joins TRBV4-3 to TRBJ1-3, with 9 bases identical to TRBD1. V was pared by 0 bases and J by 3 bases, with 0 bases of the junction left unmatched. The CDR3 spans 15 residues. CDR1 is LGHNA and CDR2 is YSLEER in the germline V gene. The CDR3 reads CASSQEDRGGNTIYF. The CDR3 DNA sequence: TGCGCCAGCAGCCAAGAGGACAGGGGTGGAAACACCATATATTTT.

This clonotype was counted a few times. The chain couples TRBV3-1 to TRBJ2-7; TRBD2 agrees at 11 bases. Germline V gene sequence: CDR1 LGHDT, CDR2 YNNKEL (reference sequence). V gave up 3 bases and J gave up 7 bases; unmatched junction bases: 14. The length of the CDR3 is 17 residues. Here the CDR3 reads CASSQSTSGGTLREQYF. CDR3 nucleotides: TGTGCCAGCAGCCAGAGTACTAGCGGGGGAACCCTACGAGAGCAGTACTTC.

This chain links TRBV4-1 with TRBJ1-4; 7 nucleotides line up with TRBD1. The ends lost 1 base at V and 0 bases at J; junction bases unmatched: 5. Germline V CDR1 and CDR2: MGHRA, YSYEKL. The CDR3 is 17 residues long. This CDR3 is CASSQGTGSATNEKLFF. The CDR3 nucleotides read TGCGCCAGCAGCCAAGGGACAGGTTCTGCAACTAATGAAAAACTGTTTTTT.

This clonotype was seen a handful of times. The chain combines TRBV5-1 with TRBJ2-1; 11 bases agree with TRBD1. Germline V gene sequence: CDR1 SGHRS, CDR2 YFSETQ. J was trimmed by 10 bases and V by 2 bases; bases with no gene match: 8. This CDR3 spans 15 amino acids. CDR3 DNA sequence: TGCGCCAGCAGCTTTATGGACAGGGGGCAGAGGGAGCAGTTCTTC. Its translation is CASSFMDRGQREQFF.

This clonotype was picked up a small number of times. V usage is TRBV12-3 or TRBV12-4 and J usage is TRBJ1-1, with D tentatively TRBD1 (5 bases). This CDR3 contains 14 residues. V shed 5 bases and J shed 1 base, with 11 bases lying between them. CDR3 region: CASSPGLWNTEAFF. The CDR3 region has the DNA TGTGCCAGCAGTCCAGGGTTGTGGAACACTGAAGCTTTCTTT.

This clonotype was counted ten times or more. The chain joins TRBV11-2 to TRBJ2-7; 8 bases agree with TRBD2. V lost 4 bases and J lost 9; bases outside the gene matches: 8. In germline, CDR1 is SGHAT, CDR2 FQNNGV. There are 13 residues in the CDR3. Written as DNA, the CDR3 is TGTGCCAGCAGCTCAACGTCGGCGGGAGGGCAGTACTTC. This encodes CASSSTSAGGQYF.

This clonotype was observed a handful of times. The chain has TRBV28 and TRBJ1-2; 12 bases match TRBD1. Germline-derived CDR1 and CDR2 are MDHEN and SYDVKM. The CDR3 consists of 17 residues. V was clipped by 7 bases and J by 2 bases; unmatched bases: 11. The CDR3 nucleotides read TGTGCCAGCACACCCAGTGGGACAGGGGGCCTCAACTATGGCTACACCTTC. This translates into CASTPSGTGGLNYGYTF.

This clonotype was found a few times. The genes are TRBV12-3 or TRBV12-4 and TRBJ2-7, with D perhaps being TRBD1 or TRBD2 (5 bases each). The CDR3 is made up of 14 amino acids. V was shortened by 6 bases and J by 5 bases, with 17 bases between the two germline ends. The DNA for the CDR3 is TGTGCCAGCAGCCGCAAAGGGGAGAGGAACGAGCAGTACTTC. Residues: CASSRKGERNEQYF.

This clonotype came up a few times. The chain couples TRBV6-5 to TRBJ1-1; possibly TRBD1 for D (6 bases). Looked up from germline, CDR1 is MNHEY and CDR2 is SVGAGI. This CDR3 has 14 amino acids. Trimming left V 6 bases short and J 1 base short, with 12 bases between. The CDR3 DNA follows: TGTGCCAGCAGGTACGGACAGACGAACACTGAAGCTTTCTTT. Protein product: CASRYGQTNTEAFF.

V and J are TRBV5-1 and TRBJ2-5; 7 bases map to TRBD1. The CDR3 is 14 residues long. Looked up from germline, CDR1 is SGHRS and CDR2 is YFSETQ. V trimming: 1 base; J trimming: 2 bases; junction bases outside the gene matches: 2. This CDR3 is CASSLKGQQETQYF. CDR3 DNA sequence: TGCGCCAGCAGCTTGAAGGGACAGCAAGAGACCCAGTACTTC.